This is a list of T cell receptor beta chains from one sample in a study of T cell repertoires in cytomegalovirus infection. From the reads, TCRdb called clonotypes with MiXCR, one entry per CDR3 protein. This repertoire shows some 940,000 distinct CDR3 sequences, less than 40% found once; its top ten account for 11% to 15%. These receptors have no identified antigens. This specimen consisted of cultured CD8+ T cells from PBMCs, obtained from culture after CMV antigen stimulation. The receptors were gathered from a human donor in good health (CMV status not recorded). Some clones in this sample may be carry-over from other donors' samples. Both conserved end residues are part of each CDR3. A D gene is named only where the DNA matches it firmly. Clone sizes are given selectively: once, few, many, or a class where the clone is expanded.

V gene,D gene,J gene,CDR3 length,clone size,CDR3 protein,CDR3 DNA
TRBV2,.,TRBJ1-5,14,.,CASGVVGEIQPQHF,TGTGCCAGCGGAGTGGTAGGGGAGATTCAGCCCCAGCATTTT
TRBV5-6,TRBD1,TRBJ2-6,20,.,CASSPIIDRAARGGANVLTF,TGTGCCAGCAGCCCCATCATCGACAGGGCTGCTAGAGGCGGGGCCAACGTCCTGACTTTC
TRBV10-3,.,TRBJ2-4,15,.,CAISEPQGAKNIQYF,TGTGCCATCAGTGAGCCACAGGGTGCCAAAAACATTCAGTACTTC
TRBV9,TRBD1,TRBJ1-2,13,.,CASGRQGDYGYTF,TGTGCCAGCGGAAGACAGGGGGACTATGGCTACACCTTC
TRBV7-2,TRBD2,TRBJ2-3,16,many,CASSPQASGGRGTQYF,TGTGCCAGCAGCCCCCAGGCTAGCGGGGGACGGGGTACGCAGTATTTT
TRBV19,.,TRBJ1-2,14,.,CASSNRGVGYGYTF,TGTGCCAGTAGCAATCGGGGGGTAGGCTATGGCTACACCTTC
TRBV10-3,.,TRBJ2-2,13,.,CAISEDPSGELFF,TGTGCCATCAGTGAGGACCCTTCTGGGGAGCTGTTTTTT
TRBV27,.,TRBJ1-5,13,.,CASSYRAEQPQHF,TGTGCCAGCAGTTACAGGGCCGAACAGCCCCAGCATTTT
TRBV6-2/TRBV6-3,.,TRBJ1-2,12,few,CASHEGDYGYTF,TGTGCCAGCCACGAAGGGGACTATGGCTACACCTTC
TRBV28,.,TRBJ2-3,17,.,CASSSDRGTSDTDTQYF,TGTGCCAGCAGCTCGGACAGGGGGACTAGCGACACAGATACGCAGTATTTT
TRBV7-8,TRBD1,TRBJ1-5,22,many,CASSLDLGNRGEPFDRNQPQHF,TGTGCCAGCAGCCTGGACTTGGGTAACAGGGGGGAGCCCTTTGATCGCAATCAGCCCCAGCATTTT
TRBV7-9,.,TRBJ2-3,17,.,CASSFKSSHLGTDTQYF,TGTGCCAGCAGCTTTAAGTCTAGCCATTTGGGAACAGATACGCAGTATTTT
TRBV12-3/TRBV12-4,.,TRBJ2-3,14,few,CASSPPSSFDTQYF,TGTGCCAGCAGTCCCCCCTCTTCGTTCGATACGCAGTATTTT
TRBV6-2/TRBV6-3,TRBD1,TRBJ2-4,17,.,CASSSIRGQVAKNIQYF,TGTGCCAGCAGTTCCATAAGGGGACAGGTAGCCAAAAACATTCAGTACTTC
TRBV10-3,.,TRBJ1-5,14,.,CAISEGGLSQPQHF,TGTGCCATCAGTGAGGGGGGACTTTCCCAGCCCCAGCATTTT
TRBV5-8,TRBD1,TRBJ1-5,16,.,CASSRPIGGSNQPQHF,TGTGCCAGCAGCCGCCCAATAGGGGGCTCGAATCAGCCCCAGCATTTT
TRBV28,.,TRBJ2-5,17,once,CASSTLFRGAAEETQYF,TGTGCCAGCAGTACCCTCTTTCGGGGGGCTGCCGAAGAGACCCAGTACTTC
TRBV6-5,TRBD2,TRBJ2-1,16,.,CASSYPLAGGPGEQFF,TGTGCCAGCAGTTACCCCCTAGCGGGGGGGCCTGGTGAGCAGTTCTTC
TRBV7-2,TRBD2,TRBJ2-3,15,many,CASSLGLAGSDTQYF,TGTGCCAGCAGCTTAGGACTAGCGGGTTCAGATACGCAGTATTTT
TRBV19,TRBD2,TRBJ2-7,15,.,CVSSITGLALDEQYF,TGTGTCAGTAGTATAACGGGACTAGCTCTCGACGAGCAGTACTTC
TRBV12-3/TRBV12-4,TRBD2,TRBJ2-1,17,few,CASSFLTSGGPLDEQFF,TGTGCCAGCAGTTTCTTGACTAGCGGGGGGCCTCTAGATGAGCAGTTCTTC
TRBV10-1,.,TRBJ2-1,13,.,CASSESTGNEQFF,TGCGCCAGCAGTGAGTCGACAGGTAATGAGCAGTTCTTC
TRBV7-9,.,TRBJ1-3,18,.,CASSPNPPQVPKGNTIYF,TGTGCCAGCAGCCCTAACCCCCCTCAGGTTCCCAAAGGAAACACCATATATTTT
TRBV7-8,.,TRBJ1-4,16,few,CASSSLGRESNEKLFF,TGTGCCAGCAGCTCTCTGGGACGGGAGAGTAATGAAAAACTGTTTTTT
TRBV7-6,.,TRBJ2-1,17,.,CASSLISNGASYNEQFF,TGTGCCAGCAGCTTAATCAGTAACGGTGCGTCCTACAATGAGCAGTTCTTC
TRBV12-3/TRBV12-4,TRBD2,TRBJ2-4,18,.,CASSLVVSSGAAKNIQYF,TGTGCCAGCAGTTTAGTAGTGTCTAGCGGGGCGGCCAAAAACATTCAGTACTTC
TRBV4-1,TRBD1,TRBJ1-1,15,few,CASSQDRALNTEAFF,TGTGCCAGCAGCCAGGACAGGGCGCTTAACACTGAAGCTTTCTTT
TRBV19,.,TRBJ1-4,15,few,CATGGASGRDEKLFF,TGTGCCACCGGAGGGGCCTCAGGGCGGGATGAAAAACTGTTTTTT